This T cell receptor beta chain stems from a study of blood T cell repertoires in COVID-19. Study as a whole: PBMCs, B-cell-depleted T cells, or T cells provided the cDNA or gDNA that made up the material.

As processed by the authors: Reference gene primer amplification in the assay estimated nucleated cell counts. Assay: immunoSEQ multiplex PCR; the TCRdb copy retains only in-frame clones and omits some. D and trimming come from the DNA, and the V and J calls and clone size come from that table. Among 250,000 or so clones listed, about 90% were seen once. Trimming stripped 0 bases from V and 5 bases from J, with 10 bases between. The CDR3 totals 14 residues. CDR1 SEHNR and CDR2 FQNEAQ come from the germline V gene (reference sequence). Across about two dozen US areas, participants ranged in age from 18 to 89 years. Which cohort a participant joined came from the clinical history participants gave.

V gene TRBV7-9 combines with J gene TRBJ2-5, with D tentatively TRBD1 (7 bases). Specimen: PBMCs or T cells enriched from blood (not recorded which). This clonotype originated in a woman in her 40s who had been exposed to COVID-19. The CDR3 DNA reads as TGTGCCAGCAGCTTAGCACAGGGGAGGGAGACCCAGTACTTC. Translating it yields CASSLAQGRETQYF.